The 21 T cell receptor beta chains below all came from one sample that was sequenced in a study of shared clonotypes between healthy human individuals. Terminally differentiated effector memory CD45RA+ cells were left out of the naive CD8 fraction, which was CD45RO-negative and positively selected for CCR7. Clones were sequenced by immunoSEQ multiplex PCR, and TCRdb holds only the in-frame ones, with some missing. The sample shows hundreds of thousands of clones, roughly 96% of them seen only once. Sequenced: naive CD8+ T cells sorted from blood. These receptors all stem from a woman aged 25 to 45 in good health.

DNA for the CDR3: TGTGCCAGTAGTATTCTAGGGGCTGATAATGAGCAGTTCTTC. Its translation: CASSILGADNEQFF. This chain connects TRBV19 to TRBJ2-1, with D possibly matching TRBD1 (5 bases). Germline V lookup: CDR1 LNHDA, CDR2 SQIVND (reference sequence). V was trimmed by 3 bases and J by 7 bases, leaving 13 bases between them. This CDR3 is 14 amino acids long.

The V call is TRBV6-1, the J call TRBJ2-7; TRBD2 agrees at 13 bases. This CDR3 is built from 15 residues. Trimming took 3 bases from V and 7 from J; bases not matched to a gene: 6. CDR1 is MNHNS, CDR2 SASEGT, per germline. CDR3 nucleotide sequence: TGTGCCAGCAGTGAGGGGACTAGCGGGAATTGGGAGCAGTACTTC. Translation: CASSEGTSGNWEQYF.

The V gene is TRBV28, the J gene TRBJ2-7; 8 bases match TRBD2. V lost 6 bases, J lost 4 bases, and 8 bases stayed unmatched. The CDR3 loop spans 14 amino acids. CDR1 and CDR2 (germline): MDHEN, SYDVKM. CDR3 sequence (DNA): TGTGCCAGCAGAGCCGTGGGCGGGAGGTACGAGCAGTACTTC. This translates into CASRAVGGRYEQYF.

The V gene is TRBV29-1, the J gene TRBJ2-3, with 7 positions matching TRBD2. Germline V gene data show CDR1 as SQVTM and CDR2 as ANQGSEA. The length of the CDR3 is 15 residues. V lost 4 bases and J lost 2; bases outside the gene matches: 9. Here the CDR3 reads CSVGPSGRNTDTQYF. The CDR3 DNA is TGCAGCGTTGGTCCTAGCGGTCGGAACACAGATACGCAGTATTTT.

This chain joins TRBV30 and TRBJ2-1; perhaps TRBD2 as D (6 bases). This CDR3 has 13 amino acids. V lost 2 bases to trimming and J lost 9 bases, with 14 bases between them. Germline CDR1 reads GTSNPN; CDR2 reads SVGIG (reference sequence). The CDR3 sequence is CAWSRLGSGEQFF. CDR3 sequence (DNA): TGTGCCTGGAGTAGACTAGGGTCGGGTGAGCAGTTCTTC. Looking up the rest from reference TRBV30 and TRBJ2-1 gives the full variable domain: SQTIHQWPATLVQPVGSPLSLECTVEGTSNPNLYWYRQAAGRGLQLLFYSVGIGQISSEVPQNLSASRPQDRQFILSSKKLLLSDSGFYLCAWSRLGSGEQFFGPGTRLTVL.

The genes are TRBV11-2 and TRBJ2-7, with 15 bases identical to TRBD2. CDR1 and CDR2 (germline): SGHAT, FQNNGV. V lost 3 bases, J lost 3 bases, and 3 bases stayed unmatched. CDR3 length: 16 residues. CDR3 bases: TGTGCCAGCAGCTTTGGACTAGCGGGAGGGTTCTACGAGCAGTACTTC. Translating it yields CASSFGLAGGFYEQYF.

The CDR3 here is CASSLMFNEKLFF. DNA of the CDR3: TGTGCCAGCAGCTTGATGTTTAATGAAAAACTGTTTTTT. V and J are TRBV11-2 and TRBJ1-4; D gene unclear. CDR1 SGHAT and CDR2 FQNNGV come from the germline V gene. The CDR3 contains 13 residues. Trimming pared 3 bases from V and 4 bases from J, leaving 6 bases between.

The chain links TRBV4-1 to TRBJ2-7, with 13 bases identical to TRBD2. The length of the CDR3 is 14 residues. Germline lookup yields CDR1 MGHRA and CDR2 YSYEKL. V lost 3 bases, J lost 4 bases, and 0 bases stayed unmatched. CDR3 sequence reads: CASSQGLAGYEQYF. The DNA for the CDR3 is TGCGCCAGCAGCCAGGGACTAGCGGGGTACGAGCAGTACTTC.

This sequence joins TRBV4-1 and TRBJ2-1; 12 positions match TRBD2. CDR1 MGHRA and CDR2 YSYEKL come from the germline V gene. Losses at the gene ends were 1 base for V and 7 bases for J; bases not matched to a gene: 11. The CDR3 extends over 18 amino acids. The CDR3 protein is CASSQVGLTSGSQNEQFF. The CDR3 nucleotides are TGCGCCAGCAGCCAAGTGGGCCTGACTAGCGGGAGTCAGAATGAGCAGTTCTTC.

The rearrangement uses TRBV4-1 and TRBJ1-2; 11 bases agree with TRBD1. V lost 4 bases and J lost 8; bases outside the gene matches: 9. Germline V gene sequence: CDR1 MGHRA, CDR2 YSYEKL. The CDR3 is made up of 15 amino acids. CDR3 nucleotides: TGCGCCAGCAGCCCGCGGACGGACAGGGGGCACGGCTACACCTTC. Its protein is CASSPRTDRGHGYTF.

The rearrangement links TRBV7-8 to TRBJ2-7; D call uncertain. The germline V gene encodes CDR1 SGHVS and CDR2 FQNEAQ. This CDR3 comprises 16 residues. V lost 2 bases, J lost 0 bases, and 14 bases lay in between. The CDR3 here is CASSLFASVSSYEQYF. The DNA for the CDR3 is TGTGCCAGCAGCTTATTCGCCAGTGTAAGCTCCTACGAGCAGTACTTC.

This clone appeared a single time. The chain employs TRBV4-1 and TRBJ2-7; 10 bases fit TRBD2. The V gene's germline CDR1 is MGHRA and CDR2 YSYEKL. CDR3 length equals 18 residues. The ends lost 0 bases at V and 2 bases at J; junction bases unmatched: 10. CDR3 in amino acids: CASSQEPASGSYTYEQYF. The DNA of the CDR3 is TGCGCCAGCAGCCAAGAACCCGCTAGCGGGAGTTACACCTACGAGCAGTACTTC.

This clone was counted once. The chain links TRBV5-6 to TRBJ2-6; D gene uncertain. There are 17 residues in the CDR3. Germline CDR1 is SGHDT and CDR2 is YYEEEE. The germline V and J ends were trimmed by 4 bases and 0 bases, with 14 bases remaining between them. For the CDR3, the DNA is TGTGCCAGCAGCACCGACGTCTTTAGCTCTGGGGCCAACGTCCTGACTTTC. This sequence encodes CASSTDVFSSGANVLTF. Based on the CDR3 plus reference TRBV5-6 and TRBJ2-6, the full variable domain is DAGVTQSPTHLIKTRGQQVTLRCSPKSGHDTVSWYQQALGQGPQFIFQYYEEEERQRGNFPDRFSGHQFPNYSSELNVNALLLGDSALYLCASSTDVFSSGANVLTFGAGSRLTVL.

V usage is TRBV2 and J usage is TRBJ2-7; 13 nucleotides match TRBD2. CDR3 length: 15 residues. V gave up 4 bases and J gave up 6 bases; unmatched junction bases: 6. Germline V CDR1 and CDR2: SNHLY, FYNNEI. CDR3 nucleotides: TGTGCCAGCAGTGTCGGGACTAGCGGGATTGGCGAGCAGTACTTC. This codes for CASSVGTSGIGEQYF.

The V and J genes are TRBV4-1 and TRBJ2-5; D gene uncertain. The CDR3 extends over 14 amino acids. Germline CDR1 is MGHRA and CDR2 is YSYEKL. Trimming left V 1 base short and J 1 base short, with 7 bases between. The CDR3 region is CASSQGPAQETQYF. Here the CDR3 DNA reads TGCGCCAGCAGCCAAGGGCCAGCCCAAGAGACCCAGTACTTC.

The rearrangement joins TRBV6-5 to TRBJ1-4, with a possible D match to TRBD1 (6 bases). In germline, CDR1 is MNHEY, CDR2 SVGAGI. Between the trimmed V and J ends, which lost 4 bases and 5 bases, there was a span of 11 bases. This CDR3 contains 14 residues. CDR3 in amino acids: CASSSRGLNEKLFF. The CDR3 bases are TGTGCCAGCAGTTCCAGGGGACTCAATGAAAAACTGTTTTTT.

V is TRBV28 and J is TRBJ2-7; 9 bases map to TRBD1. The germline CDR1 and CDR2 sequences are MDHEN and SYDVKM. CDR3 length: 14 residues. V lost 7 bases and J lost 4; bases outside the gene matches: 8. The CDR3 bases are TGTGCCAGCAATACCGGGACAGGGTTTTACGAGCAGTACTTC. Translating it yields CASNTGTGFYEQYF.

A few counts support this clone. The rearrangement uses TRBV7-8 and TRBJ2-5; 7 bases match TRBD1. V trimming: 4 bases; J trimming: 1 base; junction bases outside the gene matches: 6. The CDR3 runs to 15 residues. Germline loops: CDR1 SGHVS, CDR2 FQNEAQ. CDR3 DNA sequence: TGTGCCAGCAGCTCGCTCCGGGACAGCCAAGAGACCCAGTACTTC. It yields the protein CASSSLRDSQETQYF.

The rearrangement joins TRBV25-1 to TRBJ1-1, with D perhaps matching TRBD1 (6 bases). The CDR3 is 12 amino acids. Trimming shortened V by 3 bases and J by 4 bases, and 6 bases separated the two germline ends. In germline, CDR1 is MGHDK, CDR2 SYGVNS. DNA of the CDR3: TGTGCCAGCAGTGACAGGGGCACTGAAGCTTTCTTT. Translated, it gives CASSDRGTEAFF.

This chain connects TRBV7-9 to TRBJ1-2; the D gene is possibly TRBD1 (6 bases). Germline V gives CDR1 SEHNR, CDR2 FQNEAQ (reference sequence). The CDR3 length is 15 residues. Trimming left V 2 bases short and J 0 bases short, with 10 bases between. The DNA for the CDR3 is TGTGCCAGCAGCTTAACGGGGGCCTCTAACTATGGCTACACCTTC. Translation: CASSLTGASNYGYTF.

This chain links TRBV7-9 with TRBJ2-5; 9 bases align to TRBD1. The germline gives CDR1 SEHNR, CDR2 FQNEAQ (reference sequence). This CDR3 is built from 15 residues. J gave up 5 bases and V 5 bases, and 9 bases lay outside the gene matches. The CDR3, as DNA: TGTGCCAGCAGCCGAAAAGGGACAGGGAGGGAGACCCAGTACTTC. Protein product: CASSRKGTGRETQYF.